This TCR beta chain was retrieved from a study of T cells in Graves' hyperthyroidism and ophthalmopathy. When ophthalmopathy did not progress within 18 months, Graves' hyperthyroidism was considered stable. Among the patients, aged 18 to 65, hyperthyroidism was newly diagnosed and had lasted under 2 months. This clonotype has just one count. CDR1 and CDR2 from the germline V gene are SGHVS and FNYEAQ. CDR3 size: 16 residues. The V segment lost 5 bases and the J segment 15 bases; nucleotides outside the gene matches: 18. RNA transcripts provided the source from which TCR beta CDR3 regions were amplified. The HTBI primer set served for first-round RT-PCR of the TCR CDR3. TCRdb recomputed calls from the multiplex PCR reads with MiXCR, one row per CDR3 protein. The table has about 610,000 distinct CDR3 sequences, about 43% seen once.

The chain uses TRBV7-6 and TRBJ2-6, with TRBD2 matching over 8 bases. Sequencing was done on a sample of peripheral blood or thyroid tissue (not recorded which). The sequence derives from a woman aged 18-30 years with Graves' hyperthyroidism. CDR3 sequence reads: CASSPSSYGRAEDLTF. The CDR3 nucleotides are TGTGCCAGCAGCCCATCGTCGTACGGGAGGGCAGAGGACCTGACTTTC.